This T cell receptor beta chain was recovered during a study of shared T cell receptors in the human thymus. Libraries were prepared by immunoSEQ multiplex PCR; TCRdb keeps only in-frame clonotypes and omits some of them. This sample has about 660,000 clones, with around nine tenths found just once. These data also featured in a second study, about human thymus T cells. Per that study: The donor group consisted of healthy Finnish infants who were having corrective surgery for congenital heart defects. Resected material from corrective heart surgery provided the thymus tissue analysed. Within thymic and blood repertoires, V and J gene usage appeared to be biased. Related research described strongly overlapping thymic repertoires in unrelated people.

Material: thymocytes. The TCR comes from a boy in the first two years of life with a congenital heart defect.

The CDR3 sequence is CASSPGLAGDRDEQFF. For the CDR3, the DNA is TGTGCCAGCAGCCCCGGACTAGCGGGAGATAGGGATGAGCAGTTCTTC. The V call is TRBV9, the J call TRBJ2-1, with TRBD2 identical over 13 bases. The CDR3 is 16 amino acids. V gave up 4 bases and J gave up 8 bases; unmatched junction bases: 9. Per germline, CDR1 SGDLS and CDR2 YYNGEE. Drawing the rest from reference TRBV9 and TRBJ2-1, the complete variable domain is DSGVTQTPKHLITATGQRVTLRCSPRSGDLSVYWYQQSLDQGLQFLIQYYNGEERAKGNILERFSAQQFPDLHSELNLSSLELGDSALYFCASSPGLAGDRDEQFFGPGTRLTVL.